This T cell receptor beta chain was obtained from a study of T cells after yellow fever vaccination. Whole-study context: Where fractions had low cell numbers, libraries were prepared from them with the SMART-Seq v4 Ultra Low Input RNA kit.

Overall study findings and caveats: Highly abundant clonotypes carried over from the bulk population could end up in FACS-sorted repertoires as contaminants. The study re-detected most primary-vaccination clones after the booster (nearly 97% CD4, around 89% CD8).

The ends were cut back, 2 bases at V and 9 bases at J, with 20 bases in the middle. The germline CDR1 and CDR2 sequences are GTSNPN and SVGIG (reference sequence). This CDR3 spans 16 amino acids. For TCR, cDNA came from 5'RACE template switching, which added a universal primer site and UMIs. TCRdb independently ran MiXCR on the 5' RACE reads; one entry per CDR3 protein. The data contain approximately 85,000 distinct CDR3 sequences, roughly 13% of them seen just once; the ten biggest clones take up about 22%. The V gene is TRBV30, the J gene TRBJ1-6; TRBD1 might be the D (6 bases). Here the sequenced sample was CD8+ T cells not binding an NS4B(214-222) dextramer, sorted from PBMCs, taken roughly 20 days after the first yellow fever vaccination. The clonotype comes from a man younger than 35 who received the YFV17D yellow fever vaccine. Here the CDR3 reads CAWSTLGAGATSPLHF. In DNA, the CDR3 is TGTGCCTGGAGTACCCTAGGGGCAGGGGCGACTTCACCCCTCCACTTT. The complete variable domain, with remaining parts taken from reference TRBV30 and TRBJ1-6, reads SQTIHQWPATLVQPVGSPLSLECTVEGTSNPNLYWYRQAAGRGLQLLFYSVGIGQISSEVPQNLSASRPQDRQFILSSKKLLLSDSGFYLCAWSTLGAGATSPLHFGNGTRLTVT.